These 7 T cell receptor beta chains share one sample of origin, sequenced in a study of CXCR3-negative and CXCR3-positive naive CD8 T cells. Whole-study findings and limits: Hydrophobicity of TRB CDR3s was greater in CXCR3-positive naive cells than in CXCR3-negative naive cells.

The authors made the TRB cDNA libraries by 5' RACE using UMI labels. TCRdb reworked the 5' RACE reads into one entry per CDR3 protein, no DNA. Its listing shows 110,000 or so distinct CDR3 sequences. These receptors have no known antigen. The source material was naive CXCR3+ CD8+ T cells from blood. Subset specified: CD45RO-CCR7+CD27+CD95- naive CD8+ T cells expressing CXCR3 (TNR3+). The receptors derive from a human donor in good health. Some clones in this sample may be carry-over from other donors' samples.

The rearrangement uses TRBV7-9 and TRBJ1-2; lacking DNA, the TRBD1 call made by TCRdb goes unchecked. The CDR3 loop spans 15 amino acids. CDR1 is SEHNR and CDR2 is FQNEAQ in the germline V gene (reference sequence). The CDR3 reads CASSFYRTGTYGYTF.

The rearrangement links TRBV20-1 to TRBJ2-7. Germline-derived CDR1 and CDR2 are DFQATT and SNEGSKA (reference sequence). This CDR3 spans 11 amino acids. CDR3 in amino acids: CSARANYEQYF.

The V and J genes are TRBV12-3 or TRBV12-4 and TRBJ2-3; there is no DNA to check the TCRdb D call of TRBD1. CDR3 length: 14 residues. This chain's CDR3 is CASSLGREADTQYF.

The chain couples TRBV27 to TRBJ1-1; TCRdb picks TRBD1, but there is no DNA to check that call. The CDR3 runs to 15 residues. The germline V gene encodes CDR1 MNHEY and CDR2 SMNVEV (reference sequence). The CDR3 spells CASSSLESLNTEAFF.

The genes are TRBV4-1 and TRBJ2-1; without DNA, the TCRdb call of TRBD2 cannot be checked. The CDR3 runs to 20 residues. In germline, CDR1 is MGHRA, CDR2 YSYEKL. The CDR3 spells CASSQGLAGPSGGTYNEQFF.

CDR3 loop: CASSLVGTEFYNEQFF. The chain carries TRBV7-9 and TRBJ2-1; TCRdb reports TRBD1, a call that lacks DNA to check it against. Germline CDR1 and CDR2: SEHNR and FQNEAQ (reference sequence). CDR3 size: 16 residues.

The chain uses TRBV6-5 and TRBJ2-7; TCRdb indicates TRBD1, and absent DNA this call remains unverified. This CDR3 is 14 amino acids long. CDR1 and CDR2 from the germline V gene are MNHEY and SVGAGI. CDR3 protein: CASSYGDSTYEQYF.